One and the same sample provided the 2 T cell receptor beta chains below, sequenced in a study of OX40 agonist ivuxolimab in advanced cancers. The library was produced with the immunoSEQ multiplex PCR assay. In its TCRdb copy, this immuneACCESS table keeps in-frame sequences only and misses some clones. Where compared with another copy, unresolved V genes explain less than half of these, and the others have no known cause. The sample has fewer than 55,000 clones on record, over 75% of them singletons. The ten largest clones capture approximately 10% of the sample. This sample comprised CD4+ or CD8+ T cells sorted from blood, obtained in a trial of the OX40 agonist ivuxolimab. The source of these receptors is an adult with an advanced solid tumor such as melanoma, head and neck, liver or kidney cancer.

J is TRBJ2-3 and V is TRBV28; 8 bases are a match to TRBD2. The ends lost 4 bases at V and 5 bases at J; junction bases unmatched: 5. The V gene's germline CDR1 is MDHEN and CDR2 SYDVKM. The CDR3 loop spans 14 amino acids. CDR3 sequence: CASSSAGVVDTQYF. The CDR3 nucleotides read TGTGCCAGCAGTTCAGCGGGAGTGGTAGATACGCAGTATTTT. The whole variable domain, filled in from reference TRBV28 and TRBJ2-3, reads DVKVTQSSRYLVKRTGEKVFLECVQDMDHENMFWYRQDPGLGLRLIYFSYDVKMKEKGDIPEGYSVSREKKERFSLILESASTNQTSMYLCASSSAGVVDTQYFGPGTRLTVL.

The chain combines TRBV6-5 with TRBJ2-3, with 7 bases aligning to TRBD2. The CDR3 extends over 15 amino acids. Germline CDR1 reads MNHEY; CDR2 reads SVGAGI. V was pared by 1 base and J by 5 bases, with 6 bases of the junction left unmatched. The CDR3 bases are TGTGCCAGCAGTTACTTCGCGGGAGATAGAGATACGCAGTATTTT. Translated: CASSYFAGDRDTQYF.